These T cell receptor beta chains were read from a single sample in a study of shared clonotypes between healthy human individuals. The table came from immunoSEQ multiplex PCR; TCRdb's copy has only in-frame clones and leaves some out. The sample lists some 1,100,000 clones; about 80% were seen once. Sequencing was done on a sample of memory CD4+ T cells from PBMCs. The source of these receptors is a man between 18 and 29 years old in good health. Some clones in this sample may be carry-over from other donors' samples. CDR3s include the opening cysteine and the closing phenylalanine or tryptophan. The D gene is left open where the match is weak. The size of a clone is reported for some rows only, either as once, few or many, or as a class for expanded clones.

V gene	J gene	D gene	CDR3 length	clone size	CDR3 protein	CDR3 DNA
TRBV7-9	TRBJ1-1	.	14	.	CASSFEAGWSEAFF	TGTGCCAGCAGCTTTGAGGCAGGGTGGTCTGAAGCTTTCTTT
TRBV10-3	TRBJ2-3	.	14	.	CAIGERTVPDTQYF	TGTGCCATCGGGGAACGGACTGTCCCAGATACGCAGTATTTT
TRBV19	TRBJ1-5	.	14	.	CASSIGGWNQPQHF	TGTGCCAGTAGTATAGGGGGGTGGAATCAGCCCCAGCATTTT
TRBV30	TRBJ2-1	.	13	few	CAWRGSIRDEQFF	TGTGCCTGGAGAGGGAGTATCCGCGATGAGCAGTTCTTC
TRBV29-1	TRBJ2-7	.	13	.	CSVEDLDGYEQYF	TGCAGCGTTGAAGATCTGGACGGCTACGAGCAGTACTTC
TRBV15	TRBJ2-2	.	15	once	CATSRDAGSAGELFF	TGTGCCACCAGCAGAGATGCAGGTTCCGCCGGGGAGCTGTTTTTT
TRBV21-1	TRBJ1-5	.	17	once	CASSKVWVGDSNQPQHF	TGTGCCAGCAGCAAAGTCTGGGTCGGGGATAGCAATCAGCCCCAGCATTTT
TRBV6-1	TRBJ1-5	.	15	.	CASRGLQGFNQPQHF	TGTGCCAGCAGGGGACTTCAGGGGTTCAATCAGCCCCAGCATTTT
TRBV5-5	TRBJ2-7	.	17	.	CASSLYARGGGSYEQYF	TGTGCCAGCAGCTTGTACGCTAGAGGAGGGGGTTCCTACGAGCAGTACTTC
TRBV7-9	TRBJ2-5	.	12	.	CASSSQSETQYF	TGTGCCAGCAGCTCCCAGTCCGAGACCCAGTACTTC
TRBV7-2	TRBJ1-4	TRBD1	13	.	CASSRQGNEKLFF	TGTGCCAGCAGCCGACAGGGTAATGAAAAACTGTTTTTT
TRBV7-9	TRBJ1-2	TRBD1	17	.	CASSLSGDSASFYGYTF	TGTGCCAGCAGCTTAAGCGGGGACAGCGCTAGTTTCTATGGCTACACCTTC
TRBV5-1	TRBJ2-3	.	17	.	CASSLGSGSVGSDTQYF	TGCGCCAGCAGCTTGGGTTCTGGATCGGTGGGGTCAGATACGCAGTATTTT
TRBV5-1	TRBJ1-1	.	15	.	CASSLGPTRDTEAFF	TGCGCCAGCAGCTTGGGGCCTACCCGAGACACTGAAGCTTTCTTT
TRBV7-2	TRBJ1-2	.	12	once	CASSLMEVGYTF	TGTGCCAGCAGCTTAATGGAGGTCGGCTACACCTTC
TRBV27	TRBJ2-3	TRBD1	15	.	CASSGRDREVGTQYF	TGTGCCAGCAGTGGTAGGGACAGGGAAGTCGGTACGCAGTATTTT
TRBV7-7	TRBJ2-1	TRBD1	14	once	CASSAGGTNNEQFF	TGTGCCAGCAGCGCAGGGGGCACTAACAATGAGCAGTTCTTC
TRBV2	TRBJ1-1	TRBD1	14	.	CATDRGTGGTEAFF	TGTGCCACGGACCGCGGGACAGGGGGTACTGAAGCTTTCTTT
TRBV18	TRBJ2-3	TRBD2	20	.	CASSPKTPNREELITDTQYF	TGTGCCAGCTCACCCAAGACGCCTAACCGGGAGGAACTTATCACAGATACGCAGTATTTT
TRBV6-5	TRBJ1-2	.	14	.	CASSYALMGYGYTF	TGTGCCAGCAGTTACGCGCTCATGGGCTATGGCTACACCTTC
TRBV18	TRBJ2-7	.	16	many	CASSPPGLGPTGEQYF	TGTGCCAGCTCACCACCGGGCTTGGGGCCTACAGGCGAGCAGTACTTC
TRBV28	TRBJ2-1	TRBD2	14	.	CASSRGLSSDEQFF	TGTGCCAGCAGTCGGGGACTAAGCTCGGATGAGCAGTTCTTC
TRBV5-1	TRBJ1-1	TRBD1	15	.	CASRQDPQGSTEAFF	TGCGCCAGCAGACAGGACCCACAGGGGAGCACTGAAGCTTTCTTT
TRBV15	TRBJ2-3	.	14	.	CATSGQGRTDTQYF	TGTGCCACCAGCGGGCAGGGTCGCACAGATACGCAGTATTTT
TRBV30	TRBJ1-2	.	15	once	CAWSALGGGGNGYTF	TGTGCCTGGAGTGCCCTCGGCGGGGGGGGCAATGGCTACACCTTC
TRBV29-1	TRBJ2-1	TRBD2	15	once	CSVAGTSTGQGWAFF	TGCAGCGTGGCCGGGACTAGTACGGGGCAGGGGTGGGCGTTCTTC
TRBV5-1	TRBJ2-3	.	15	.	CASSLRDTSTDTQYF	TGCGCCAGCAGCTTGAGAGACACGAGCACAGATACGCAGTATTTT
TRBV9	TRBJ2-1	TRBD2	17	.	CASSSGTSGSSYNEQFF	TGTGCCAGCAGCTCCGGGACTAGCGGGAGCTCCTACAATGAGCAGTTCTTC
TRBV2	TRBJ1-5	TRBD1	16	.	CASSETYRGRGQPQHF	TGTGCCAGCAGTGAGACCTACAGGGGAAGGGGACAGCCCCAGCATTTT
TRBV7-3	TRBJ2-1	TRBD2	18	.	CASSPEVVAGGTYNEQFF	TGTGCCAGCAGCCCAGAGGTTGTTGCGGGAGGCACCTACAATGAGCAGTTCTTC
TRBV7-9	TRBJ2-5	TRBD1	15	.	CASRTGTGLKETQYF	TGTGCCAGCAGGACCGGGACAGGATTGAAAGAGACCCAGTACTTC
TRBV19	TRBJ2-7	.	15	once	CASSPRRDNLYEQYF	TGTGCCAGTAGTCCCCGTAGGGACAACCTCTACGAGCAGTACTTC
TRBV28	TRBJ1-1	.	14	.	CASRRKGGGTEAFF	TGTGCCAGCAGAAGAAAGGGCGGGGGCACTGAAGCTTTCTTT
TRBV28	TRBJ2-7	.	13	.	CASSPNRSFKQYF	TGTGCCAGCAGTCCGAACAGGTCCTTTAAGCAGTACTTC
TRBV29-1	TRBJ1-5	TRBD1	13	once	CSVVGQEGQPQHF	TGCAGCGTGGTTGGACAGGAAGGTCAGCCCCAGCATTTT
TRBV7-6	TRBJ2-3	TRBD2	16	.	CASSRQLAGATDTQYF	TGTGCCAGCAGTCGACAACTAGCGGGAGCAACAGATACGCAGTATTTT
TRBV27	TRBJ1-4	.	15	.	CASSIRGGWNEKLFF	TGTGCCAGCAGTATTCGGGGGGGCTGGAATGAAAAACTGTTTTTT
TRBV2	TRBJ1-2	.	13	.	CASSQEGMGGYTF	TGTGCCAGCAGCCAGGAAGGGATGGGAGGCTACACCTTC
TRBV10-1	TRBJ2-1	TRBD2	17	few	CASSSLAGLSSYNEQFF	TGCGCCAGCAGTAGTCTAGCGGGACTCAGCTCCTACAATGAGCAGTTCTTC
TRBV4-2	TRBJ2-1	TRBD2	19	.	CASSQGTSGRVRSYNEQFF	TGTGCCAGCAGCCAGGGGACTAGCGGGAGGGTCCGCTCCTACAATGAGCAGTTCTTC
TRBV5-4	TRBJ2-3	TRBD1	14	.	CASSFRQGTDTQYF	TGTGCCAGCAGCTTCAGACAGGGTACAGATACGCAGTATTTT
TRBV9	TRBJ1-3	.	13	few	CASSVEGKNTIYF	TGTGCCAGCAGCGTAGAAGGGAAGAACACCATATATTTT
TRBV7-3	TRBJ2-1	.	16	.	CASSLSGASTYNEQFF	TGTGCCAGCAGCCTTAGCGGAGCCTCCACCTACAATGAGCAGTTCTTC
TRBV7-2	TRBJ2-3	.	12	few	CASRLGTDTQYF	TGTGCCAGCCGACTGGGCACAGATACGCAGTATTTT
TRBV25-1	TRBJ2-1	TRBD2	15	.	CASSGQLAGVGEQFF	TGTGCCAGCAGTGGCCAACTAGCGGGAGTGGGTGAGCAGTTCTTC
TRBV5-1	TRBJ2-7	.	14	.	CASSLAAGLNEQYF	TGCGCCAGCAGCTTGGCCGCAGGGCTCAACGAGCAGTACTTC
TRBV7-6	TRBJ1-2	TRBD1	18	.	CASSPATGGAGVNYGYTF	TGTGCCAGCAGCCCCGCGACAGGGGGCGCAGGGGTCAACTATGGCTACACCTTC
TRBV5-1	TRBJ1-4	.	13	.	CASSLAPGEKLFF	TGCGCCAGCAGCTTGGCCCCAGGGGAAAAACTGTTTTTT
TRBV29-1	TRBJ1-3	.	12	.	CSGETWAGTIYF	TGCAGCGGGGAGACTTGGGCGGGCACCATATATTTT
TRBV30	TRBJ1-2	.	12	few	CAWSEGNYGYTF	TGTGCCTGGAGTGAGGGCAACTATGGCTACACCTTC
TRBV5-5	TRBJ1-4	.	17	.	CASSSGNPSTSNEKLFF	TGTGCCAGCAGCTCCGGGAACCCCAGTACCTCTAATGAAAAACTGTTTTTT
TRBV21-1	TRBJ2-2	.	15	once	CASSSAGGNTGELFF	TGTGCCAGCAGTTCAGCGGGAGGGAACACCGGGGAGCTGTTTTTT
TRBV6-5	TRBJ2-1	.	13	.	CASNTRGAGEQFF	TGTGCCAGCAACACACGGGGGGCAGGTGAGCAGTTCTTC
TRBV30	TRBJ1-1	TRBD1	13	.	CAWSRQGGTEAFF	TGTGCCTGGAGTCGACAGGGAGGGACTGAAGCTTTCTTT
TRBV11-2	TRBJ2-1	.	14	.	CASSFGLAYNEQFF	TGTGCCAGCAGCTTCGGCTTGGCCTACAATGAGCAGTTCTTC
TRBV9	TRBJ2-7	.	14	.	CASSVSTNSYEQYF	TGTGCCAGCAGCGTCTCTACCAACTCCTACGAGCAGTACTTC
TRBV4-2	TRBJ1-1	.	14	.	CASSPTGRNTEAFF	TGTGCCAGCAGCCCGACGGGGCGGAACACTGAAGCTTTCTTT
TRBV6-1	TRBJ1-2	.	17	.	CASSEGGGSLQSYGYTF	TGTGCCAGCAGTGAAGGGGGAGGGTCCCTACAGTCTTATGGCTACACCTTC
TRBV28	TRBJ1-1	.	12	.	CASLTDHHEAFF	TGTGCCAGCCTTACAGACCACCATGAAGCTTTCTTT
TRBV6-5	TRBJ2-3	.	16	.	CASSYSRSLNADTQYF	TGTGCCAGCAGTTACTCGAGGAGTCTGAACGCAGATACGCAGTATTTT